The rows below give T cell receptor beta chains drawn from one sample of a study of CD8+ T cells in alopecia areata. The data were produced by immunoSEQ multiplex PCR, yet TCRdb's version contains in-frame clones alone and is incomplete. The sample records some 120,000 clones, approximately 47% being singletons. Sequenced material: NKG2D-low CD8+ T cells sorted from blood. Receptors originate from a human donor with alopecia areata. Both conserved end residues are trimmed from each CDR3.

ASSLCCQPGSLDTQY,TRBJ2-3,TRBV28
SLGQEGAEAF,TRBJ1-1,TRBV29-1
AWYFQGGTYGYT,TRBJ1-2,TRBV30
ASSYSDTQY,TRBJ2-3,TRBV6-5
ACQGGSRSYT,TRBJ1-2,TRBV30
SVEEAL,TRBJ1-1,TRBV29-1
SVERGEREQY,TRBJ2-7,TRBV29-1
ASQGDRYEQY,TRBJ2-7,TRBV27
ASRDPRQINQPQH,TRBJ1-5,TRBV6-6
ATSREWEGTDQETQY,TRBJ2-5,TRBV15
SVGDTTSTDTQY,TRBJ2-3,TRBV29-1
AWRVSGRDTGELF,TRBJ2-2,TRBV30
AWSPGTAYEQY,TRBJ2-7,TRBV30
ASRPDYSSTDTQY,TRBJ2-3,TRBV5-1
ASLGQGTWY,TRBJ2-3,TRBV2
ASSRTASSYNSPLH,TRBJ1-6,TRBV23-1
SVLLGGTEAF,TRBJ1-1,TRBV29-1
ASSLGTGFEKLF,TRBJ1-4,TRBV28
ASSTDTQY,TRBJ2-3,TRBV21-1
SARTTSGRGNEQF,TRBJ2-1,TRBV29-1
ASGGNFQPQH,TRBJ1-5,TRBV27
SVPGDGTAGSYEQY,TRBJ2-7,TRBV29-1
SVVHGTEAF,TRBJ1-1,TRBV29-1
SQRTTDTQY,TRBJ2-3,TRBV20-1
ATQPADRGIAEQY,TRBJ2-7,TRBV7-9
ASSVGVGYT,TRBJ1-2,TRBV2
SGLWEKLF,TRBJ1-4,TRBV29-1
ASRETGDNEQF,TRBJ2-1,TRBV28
ASQGAQETQY,TRBJ2-5,TRBV19
ASSPRTGQETQY,TRBJ2-5,TRBV9
SVEDRAVGYEQY,TRBJ2-7,TRBV29-1
SATSTGGQY,TRBJ2-7,TRBV20-1
SVEGTGGSYEQY,TRBJ2-7,TRBV29-1